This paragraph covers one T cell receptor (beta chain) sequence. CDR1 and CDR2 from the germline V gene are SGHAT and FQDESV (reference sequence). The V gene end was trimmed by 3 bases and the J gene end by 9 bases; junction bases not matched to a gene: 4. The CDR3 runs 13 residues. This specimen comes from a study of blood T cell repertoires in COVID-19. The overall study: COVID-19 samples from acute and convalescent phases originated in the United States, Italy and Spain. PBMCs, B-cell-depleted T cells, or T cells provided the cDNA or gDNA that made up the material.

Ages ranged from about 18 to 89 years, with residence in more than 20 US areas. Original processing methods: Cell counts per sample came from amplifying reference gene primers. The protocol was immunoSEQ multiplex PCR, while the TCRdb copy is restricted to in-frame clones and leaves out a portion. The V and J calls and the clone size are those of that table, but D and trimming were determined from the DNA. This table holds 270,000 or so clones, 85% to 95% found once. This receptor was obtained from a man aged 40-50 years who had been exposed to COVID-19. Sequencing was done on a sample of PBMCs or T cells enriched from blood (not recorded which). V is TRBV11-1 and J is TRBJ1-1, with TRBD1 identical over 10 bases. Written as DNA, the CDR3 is TGTGCCAGCAGCTTGGAGGACAGGGGGAAAGCTTTCTTT. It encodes CASSLEDRGKAFF.